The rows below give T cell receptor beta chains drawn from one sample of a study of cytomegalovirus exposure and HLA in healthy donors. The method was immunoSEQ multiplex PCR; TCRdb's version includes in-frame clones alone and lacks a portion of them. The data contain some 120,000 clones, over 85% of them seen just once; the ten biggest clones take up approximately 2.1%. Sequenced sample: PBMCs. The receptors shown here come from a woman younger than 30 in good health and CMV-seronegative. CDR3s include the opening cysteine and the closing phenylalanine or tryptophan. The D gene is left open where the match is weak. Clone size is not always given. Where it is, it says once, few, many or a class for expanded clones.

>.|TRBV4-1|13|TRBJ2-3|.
CASSQTATDTQYF
TGCGCCAGCAGCCAAACAGCCACAGATACGCAGTATTTT
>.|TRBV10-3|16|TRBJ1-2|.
CATSFTSLGQERGYTF
TGTGCCACCTCGTTTACCTCCCTCGGACAAGAAAGAGGCTACACCTTC
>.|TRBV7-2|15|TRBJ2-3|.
CASRSGSHGTDTQYF
TGTGCCAGCAGGAGCGGATCACACGGTACAGATACGCAGTATTTT
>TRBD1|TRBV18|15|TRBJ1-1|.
CASSPGQGPNTEAFF
TGTGCCAGCTCACCGGGACAGGGGCCGAACACTGAAGCTTTCTTT
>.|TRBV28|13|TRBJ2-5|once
CASRPPGRETQYF
TGTGCCAGCAGACCCCCGGGTAGAGAGACCCAGTACTTC
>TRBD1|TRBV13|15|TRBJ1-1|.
CASSTRTGMNTEAFF
TGTGCCAGCAGCACCCGGACAGGGATGAACACTGAAGCTTTCTTT
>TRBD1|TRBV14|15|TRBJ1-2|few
CASSQSPDRGLGYTF
TGTGCCAGCAGCCAAAGCCCCGACAGGGGGCTTGGCTACACCTTC
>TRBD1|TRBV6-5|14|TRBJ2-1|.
CASTMDRGRNEQFF
TGTGCCAGCACCATGGACAGGGGGCGCAATGAGCAGTTCTTC
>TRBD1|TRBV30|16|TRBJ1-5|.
CAWSVGHRGSNQPQHF
TGTGCCTGGAGTGTAGGTCACAGGGGGAGCAATCAGCCCCAGCATTTT
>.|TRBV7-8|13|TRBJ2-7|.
CASSPILHAEQYF
TGTGCCAGCAGCCCTATACTCCACGCCGAGCAGTACTTC
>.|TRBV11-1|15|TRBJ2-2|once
CASSLASTYPGELFF
TGTGCCAGCAGCTTAGCTTCGACTTATCCCGGGGAGCTGTTTTTT
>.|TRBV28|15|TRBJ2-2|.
CASSLLAGYTGELFF
TGTGCCAGCAGTTTATTAGCAGGGTACACCGGGGAGCTGTTTTTT
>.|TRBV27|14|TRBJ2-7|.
CASRTKGWVYEQYF
TGTGCCAGCAGGACCAAGGGGTGGGTCTACGAGCAGTACTTC
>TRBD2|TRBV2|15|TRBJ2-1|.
CASSKSGISYNEQFF
TGTGCCAGCAGTAAAAGCGGGATCTCCTACAATGAGCAGTTCTTC
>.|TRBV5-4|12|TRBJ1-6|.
CASSFLLSPLHF
TGTGCCAGCAGCTTTCTCCTATCACCCCTCCACTTT
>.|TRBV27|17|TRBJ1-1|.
CASSTRQTAGLNTEAFF
TGTGCCAGCAGTACCAGACAAACAGCGGGGTTGAACACTGAAGCTTTCTTT
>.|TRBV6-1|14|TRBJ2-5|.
CASSAQQGQETQYF
TGTGCCAGCAGTGCCCAACAGGGCCAAGAGACCCAGTACTTC
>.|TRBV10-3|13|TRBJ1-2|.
CAISAQENYGYTF
TGTGCCATCAGTGCCCAGGAAAACTATGGCTACACCTTC
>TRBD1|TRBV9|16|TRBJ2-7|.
CASSVRPGQGAYEQYF
TGTGCCAGCAGCGTTCGGCCGGGACAGGGGGCCTACGAGCAGTACTTC
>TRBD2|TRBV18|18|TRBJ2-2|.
CASSPSTSGSTNTGELFF
TGTGCCAGCTCACCGTCGACTAGCGGGAGCACGAACACCGGGGAGCTGTTTTTT
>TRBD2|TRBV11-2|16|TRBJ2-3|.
CASSGGVLPQGDTQYF
TGTGCCAGCAGCGGGGGGGTCCTCCCTCAGGGAGATACGCAGTATTTT
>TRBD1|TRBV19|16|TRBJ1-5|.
CASSEWQGAEYQPQHF
TGTGCCAGTAGTGAGTGGCAGGGGGCTGAGTATCAGCCCCAGCATTTT
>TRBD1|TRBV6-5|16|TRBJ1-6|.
CASSYSQRGLGSPLHF
TGTGCCAGCAGTTACTCCCAGAGGGGGCTAGGGTCACCCCTCCACTTT
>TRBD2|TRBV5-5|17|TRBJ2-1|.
CASSLAHGGASYNEQFF
TGTGCCAGCAGCTTGGCCCACGGGGGGGCCTCCTACAATGAGCAGTTCTTC
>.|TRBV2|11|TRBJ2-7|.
CASKRAAEQYF
TGTGCCAGCAAGCGGGCTGCCGAGCAGTACTTC
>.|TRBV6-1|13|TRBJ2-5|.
CASSDSGQETQYF
TGTGCCAGCAGTGATTCGGGACAAGAGACCCAGTACTTC
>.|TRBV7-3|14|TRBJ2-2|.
CASSFGRGGGELFF
TGTGCCAGCAGCTTCGGGCGGGGTGGCGGGGAGCTGTTTTTT
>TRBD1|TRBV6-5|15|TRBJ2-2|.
CASSQTGMYTGELFF
TGTGCCAGCAGCCAGACAGGGATGTACACCGGGGAGCTGTTTTTT
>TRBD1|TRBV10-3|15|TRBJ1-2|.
CAISAGGPVNYGYTF
TGTGCCATCAGTGCAGGGGGCCCCGTCAACTATGGCTACACCTTC
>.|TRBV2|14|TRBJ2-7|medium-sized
CASTRTGGSYEQYF
TGTGCCAGCACCCGGACTGGCGGTTCCTACGAGCAGTACTTC
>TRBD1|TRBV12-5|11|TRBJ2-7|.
CASGSRTGQYF
TGTGCTAGTGGAAGCCGGACAGGGCAGTACTTT
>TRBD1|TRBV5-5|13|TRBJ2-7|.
CASSRQGAYEQYF
TGTGCCAGCAGCCGACAGGGGGCCTACGAGCAGTACTTC
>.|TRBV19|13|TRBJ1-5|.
CASSTVKNQPQHF
TGTGCCAGTAGTACGGTAAAGAATCAGCCCCAGCATTTT
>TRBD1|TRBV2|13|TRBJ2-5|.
CASSAGGEETQYF
TGTGCCAGCAGTGCAGGGGGCGAAGAGACCCAGTACTTC
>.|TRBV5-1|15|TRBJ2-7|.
CASSLVAGKIYEQYF
TGCGCCAGCAGCTTGGTGGCAGGTAAAATCTACGAGCAGTACTTC
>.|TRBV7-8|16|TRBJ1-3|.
CASSLQSLSSGNTIYF
TGTGCCAGCAGCCTCCAATCCCTTAGCTCTGGAAACACCATATATTTT
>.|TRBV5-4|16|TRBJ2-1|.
CASSLGTSSSYNEQFF
TGTGCCAGCAGCTTGGGCACTAGCAGCTCCTACAATGAGCAGTTCTTC
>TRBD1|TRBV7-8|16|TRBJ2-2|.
CASSSGTGGLTGELFF
TGTGCCAGCAGCTCAGGGACAGGGGGATTAACCGGGGAGCTGTTTTTT
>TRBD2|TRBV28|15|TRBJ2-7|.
CASSIGTSGTYEQYF
TGTGCCAGCAGTATCGGGACTAGCGGTACCTACGAGCAGTACTTC
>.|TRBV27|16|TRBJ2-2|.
CASKSETRGRPGELFF
TGTGCCAGCAAAAGCGAGACTAGGGGCCGACCCGGGGAGCTGTTTTTT
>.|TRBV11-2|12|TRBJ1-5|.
CASSSTNQPQHF
TGTGCCAGCAGCTCTACCAATCAGCCCCAGCATTTT
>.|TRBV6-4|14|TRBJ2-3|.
CASSLSRGADTQYF
TGTGCCAGCAGTTTGTCAAGGGGTGCAGATACGCAGTATTTT
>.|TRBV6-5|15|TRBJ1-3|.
CASSTGLYSGNTIYF
TGTGCCAGCAGTACCGGACTGTACTCTGGAAACACCATATATTTT
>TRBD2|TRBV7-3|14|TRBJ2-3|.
CASSAGLATDTQYF
TGTGCCAGCAGCGCGGGACTAGCCACAGATACGCAGTATTTT